This T cell receptor beta chain is drawn from a study of CXCR3-negative and CXCR3-positive naive CD8 T cells. For the study at large: The libraries together contributed about 135 million TRB reads, each supplying about 1.5 +/- 0.3 million.

In regard to this clonotype: Antigen unknown.

Study results and caveats: CXCR3-positive naive cells carried more hydrophobic TRB CDR3s than CXCR3-negative naive cells did. Unlike memory cells, which differed, naive CXCR3-negative and CXCR3-positive cells had similar TRBV-TRBJ usage.

By phenotype, naive CD8+ T cells were CD45RO-CCR7+CD27+CD95-. This CDR3 contains 16 residues. Germline V gene data show CDR1 as SSHAT and CDR2 as FNYEAQ (reference sequence). Via 5' RACE with UMI labels, TRB cDNA libraries were prepared. TCRdb reanalyzed the 5' RACE reads, giving one entry per CDR3 protein sequence and no DNA. The listing contains approximately 90,000 distinct CDR3 sequences. The specimen sequenced was naive CXCR3+ CD8+ T cells from blood. Subset denoted: CD45RO-CCR7+CD27+CD95- naive CD8+ T cells expressing CXCR3 (TNR3+). The genes are TRBV7-7 and TRBJ2-3; there is no DNA to check the TCRdb D call of TRBD1. The TCR sequence derives from a human donor in good health. Some clones in this sample may be carry-over from other donors' samples. The CDR3 loop reads CASSQGVEDRTDTQYF.